Listed below are T cell receptor beta chains from one sample, sequenced in a study of shared clonotypes between healthy human individuals. TCRdb's table, derived via immunoSEQ multiplex PCR, lists solely in-frame clones and lacks some. The table lists some 550,000 clones, around 97% of them singletons. Sequenced input: naive CD4+ T cells sorted from blood. The receptors derive from a woman in her twenties or thirties in good health. Each CDR3 is given with its conserved first and last residue. Fields, in order: V gene, D gene, J gene, clone size, CDR3 protein, CDR3 DNA. D genes are given only for firm matches. Some rows mark clone size as missing; the rest say once, few, many or name a class of expanded clone.

V gene: TRBV6-6; D gene: TRBD1; J gene: TRBJ2-1; clone size: .; CDR3 protein: CASSTLRQGSYNEQFF; CDR3 DNA: TGTGCCAGCAGCACCCTCAGACAGGGGTCCTACAATGAGCAGTTCTTC
V gene: TRBV10-3; D gene: .; J gene: TRBJ1-4; clone size: .; CDR3 protein: CAISASPKGPLADEKLFF; CDR3 DNA: TGTGCCATCAGTGCGTCCCCAAAAGGGCCGCTGGCAGACGAAAAACTGTTTTTT
V gene: TRBV5-1; D gene: .; J gene: TRBJ1-2; clone size: .; CDR3 protein: CASTPGGGSNYGYTF; CDR3 DNA: TGCGCCAGCACCCCCGGGGGGGGGTCAAACTATGGCTACACCTTC
V gene: TRBV28; D gene: TRBD2; J gene: TRBJ2-7; clone size: .; CDR3 protein: CASRPGLAGYEQYF; CDR3 DNA: TGTGCCAGCAGGCCGGGACTAGCGGGTTACGAGCAGTACTTC
V gene: TRBV29-1; D gene: .; J gene: TRBJ2-7; clone size: .; CDR3 protein: CSVAQGSYEQYF; CDR3 DNA: TGCAGCGTAGCTCAGGGGTCCTACGAGCAGTACTTC
V gene: TRBV5-6; D gene: TRBD2; J gene: TRBJ2-3; clone size: .; CDR3 protein: CASSLSGGRFTDTQYF; CDR3 DNA: TGTGCCAGCAGCTTGTCGGGCGGGAGGTTCACAGATACGCAGTATTTT
V gene: TRBV10-2; D gene: TRBD1; J gene: TRBJ2-3; clone size: .; CDR3 protein: CASSEQRGPRHTQYF; CDR3 DNA: TGCGCCAGCAGTGAACAAAGGGGGCCTCGCCATACGCAGTATTTT
V gene: TRBV2; D gene: TRBD2; J gene: TRBJ2-7; clone size: .; CDR3 protein: CASSAVAGVYEQYF; CDR3 DNA: TGTGCTAGCAGTGCGGTAGCGGGAGTCTACGAGCAGTACTTC
V gene: TRBV10-3; D gene: TRBD2; J gene: TRBJ2-4; clone size: .; CDR3 protein: CALLAGLAKNIQYF; CDR3 DNA: TGTGCTTTACTAGCGGGACTAGCCAAAAACATTCAGTACTTC
V gene: TRBV6-6; D gene: TRBD2; J gene: TRBJ2-5; clone size: .; CDR3 protein: CASSPSGSRGETQYF; CDR3 DNA: TGTGCCAGCAGTCCTAGCGGGAGCCGGGGGGAGACCCAGTACTTC
V gene: TRBV15; D gene: TRBD2; J gene: TRBJ2-7; clone size: .; CDR3 protein: CATSTKREGPYEQYF; CDR3 DNA: TGTGCCACCAGCACTAAGCGGGAGGGCCCCTACGAGCAGTACTTC
V gene: TRBV5-4; D gene: .; J gene: TRBJ2-7; clone size: once; CDR3 protein: CASSLGGGGGDEQYF; CDR3 DNA: TGTGCCAGCAGCCTCGGAGGTGGAGGGGGCGACGAGCAGTACTTC
V gene: TRBV4-1; D gene: TRBD2; J gene: TRBJ2-7; clone size: .; CDR3 protein: CASSQGVLAGVGEQYF; CDR3 DNA: TGCGCCAGCAGCCAAGGTGTACTAGCGGGAGTCGGCGAGCAGTACTTC
V gene: TRBV30; D gene: .; J gene: TRBJ2-7; clone size: .; CDR3 protein: CAWSASYEQYF; CDR3 DNA: TGTGCCTGGAGCGCATCCTACGAGCAGTACTTC
V gene: TRBV28; D gene: .; J gene: TRBJ2-1; clone size: .; CDR3 protein: CASSFWGLAEAYNEQFF; CDR3 DNA: TGTGCCAGCAGTTTTTGGGGGCTAGCGGAAGCCTACAATGAGCAGTTCTTC
V gene: TRBV2; D gene: TRBD1; J gene: TRBJ1-4; clone size: once; CDR3 protein: CASTGQGIELFF; CDR3 DNA: TGTGCCAGCACGGGACAGGGGATAGAACTGTTTTTT
V gene: TRBV28; D gene: TRBD2; J gene: TRBJ2-7; clone size: .; CDR3 protein: CASSPPGLEDYEQYF; CDR3 DNA: TGTGCCAGCAGTCCACCGGGACTAGAAGACTACGAGCAGTACTTC
V gene: TRBV5-1; D gene: TRBD1; J gene: TRBJ1-2; clone size: .; CDR3 protein: CASSWGQTVDGYTF; CDR3 DNA: TGCGCCAGCAGCTGGGGACAGACCGTGGATGGCTACACCTTC
V gene: TRBV7-8; D gene: TRBD1; J gene: TRBJ1-5; clone size: .; CDR3 protein: CASSLWGTGGNQPQHF; CDR3 DNA: TGTGCCAGCAGCTTATGGGGGACAGGGGGCAATCAGCCCCAGCATTTT
V gene: TRBV7-2; D gene: TRBD1; J gene: TRBJ1-5; clone size: .; CDR3 protein: CASSLGTGRTQPQHF; CDR3 DNA: TGTGCCAGCAGCTTAGGGACAGGTCGGACTCAGCCCCAGCATTTT
V gene: TRBV6-5; D gene: .; J gene: TRBJ1-2; clone size: few; CDR3 protein: CASRSRDGYTF; CDR3 DNA: TGTGCCAGCAGGTCCAGGGACGGCTACACCTTC
V gene: TRBV6-1; D gene: .; J gene: TRBJ2-5; clone size: .; CDR3 protein: CASVAAVGEQYF; CDR3 DNA: TGTGCCAGCGTGGCCGCGGTTGGAGAGCAGTACTTC
V gene: TRBV19; D gene: .; J gene: TRBJ2-7; clone size: .; CDR3 protein: CASSTDSTSYEQYF; CDR3 DNA: TGTGCCAGTAGTACCGACAGCACCTCCTACGAGCAGTACTTC
V gene: TRBV10-3; D gene: .; J gene: TRBJ2-5; clone size: .; CDR3 protein: CAISEGQLRVETQYF; CDR3 DNA: TGTGCCATCAGTGAAGGACAGCTAAGAGTAGAGACCCAGTACTTC
V gene: TRBV28; D gene: TRBD2; J gene: TRBJ2-1; clone size: .; CDR3 protein: CASSLYPGGQGEQFF; CDR3 DNA: TGTGCCAGCAGTTTATATCCGGGAGGGCAGGGTGAGCAGTTCTTC
V gene: TRBV19; D gene: TRBD1; J gene: TRBJ1-2; clone size: .; CDR3 protein: CASSTGQGWSYTF; CDR3 DNA: TGTGCCAGTAGTACGGGACAGGGCTGGAGCTACACCTTC
V gene: TRBV2; D gene: .; J gene: TRBJ2-1; clone size: .; CDR3 protein: CASRIQGTGEQFF; CDR3 DNA: TGTGCCAGCAGGATACAGGGTACGGGTGAGCAGTTCTTC
V gene: TRBV18; D gene: .; J gene: TRBJ2-5; clone size: .; CDR3 protein: CASSPRPGEETQYF; CDR3 DNA: TGTGCCAGCTCACCACGGCCGGGTGAAGAGACCCAGTACTTC
V gene: TRBV7-2; D gene: TRBD2; J gene: TRBJ2-1; clone size: .; CDR3 protein: CASSLTGLADNEQFF; CDR3 DNA: TGTGCCAGCAGCTTAACGGGACTAGCGGACAATGAGCAGTTCTTC